This is a list of T cell receptor beta chains from one sample in a study of T cell responses to AZD1222 COVID-19 vaccine. This table comes from immunoSEQ multiplex PCR, and its TCRdb copy is limited to in-frame clones, with some not included. The sample records under 85,000 clones, 88% being singletons. Sequences were derived from peripheral blood, sampled on day 0 of MenACWY control vaccination. The source of these receptors is an adult in good health. Each CDR3 is given with its conserved first and last residue.

J,V,CDR3
TRBJ2-2,TRBV5-1,CASSMDRGLGTGELFF
TRBJ2-3,TRBV30,CAWRKERGGDTQYF
TRBJ2-7,TRBV29-1,CSVRGSEQYF
TRBJ1-5,TRBV18,CASSNDRDQPQHF
TRBJ1-2,TRBV7-9,CASSLVAISTYGYTF
TRBJ1-1,TRBV7-7,CASSSRQGTEAFF
TRBJ1-3,TRBV25-1,CASSEYGGYSSGNTIYF
TRBJ2-5,TRBV3-1/TRBV3-2,CASSRPGQGTTQYF
TRBJ1-5,TRBV3-1/TRBV3-2,CASSRGTSNQPQHF
TRBJ1-2,TRBV12-3/TRBV12-4,CASRRQVTQGYTF
TRBJ2-1,TRBV9,CASSVGGLENEQFF
TRBJ2-4,TRBV4-3,CASSQTNRVRGDIAKNIQYF
TRBJ1-1,TRBV11-2,CASSLDLWGPPAF